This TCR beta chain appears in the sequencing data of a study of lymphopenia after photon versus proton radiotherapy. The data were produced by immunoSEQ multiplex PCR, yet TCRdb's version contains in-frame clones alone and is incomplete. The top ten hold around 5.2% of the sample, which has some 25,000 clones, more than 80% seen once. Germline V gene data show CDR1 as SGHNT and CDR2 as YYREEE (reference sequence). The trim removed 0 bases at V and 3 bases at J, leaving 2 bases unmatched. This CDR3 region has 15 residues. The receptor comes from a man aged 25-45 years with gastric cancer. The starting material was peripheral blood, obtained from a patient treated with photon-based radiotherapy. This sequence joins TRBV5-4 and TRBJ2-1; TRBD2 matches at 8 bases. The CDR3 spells CASSLGLAHYNEQFF. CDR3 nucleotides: TGTGCCAGCAGCTTGGGACTAGCGCACTACAATGAGCAGTTCTTC.